What follows describes a single TCR beta chain. There are 16 residues in the CDR3. Germline V CDR1 and CDR2: SGDLS, YYNGEE. V was pared by 3 bases and J by 2 bases, with 7 bases of the junction left unmatched. The Seattle patients, enrolled during active infection, were followed longitudinally. These data come from a study of blood T cell repertoires in COVID-19. Study-wide background: Acute and convalescent COVID-19 specimens originated in the United States, Italy and Spain.

Using immunoSEQ multiplex PCR, the repertoire was profiled, and TCRdb retains in-frame clones only, with some absent. The sample shows around 180,000 clones, approximately 85% of them seen only once. The source of this sequence is an elderly man with COVID-19, enrolled during active disease. The material sequenced was peripheral blood. The chain links TRBV9 to TRBJ1-3; 8 nucleotides line up with TRBD1. The CDR3 sequence is CASSGSGGAAGNTIYF. DNA for the CDR3: TGTGCCAGCAGCGGATCAGGGGGCGCCGCTGGAAACACCATATATTTT.